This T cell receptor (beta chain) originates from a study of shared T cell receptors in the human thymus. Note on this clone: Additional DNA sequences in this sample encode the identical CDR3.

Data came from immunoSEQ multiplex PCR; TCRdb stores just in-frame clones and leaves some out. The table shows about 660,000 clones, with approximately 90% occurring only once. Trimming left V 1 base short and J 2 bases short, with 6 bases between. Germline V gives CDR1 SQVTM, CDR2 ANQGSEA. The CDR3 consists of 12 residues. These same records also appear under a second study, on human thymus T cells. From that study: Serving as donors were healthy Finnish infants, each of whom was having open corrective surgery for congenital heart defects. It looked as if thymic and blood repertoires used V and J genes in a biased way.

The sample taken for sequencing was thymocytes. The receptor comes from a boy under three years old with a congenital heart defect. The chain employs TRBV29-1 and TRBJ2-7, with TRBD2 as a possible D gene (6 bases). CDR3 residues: CSVEGTTYEQYF. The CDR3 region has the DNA TGCAGCGTTGAAGGGACTACCTACGAGCAGTACTTC.